One T cell receptor beta chain is described in this entry. Its antigen has not been determined. No much larger clonotype is one base removed from it; base qualities were not supplied. Peripheral blood CD8+ and CD4+ T cells from healthy donors, Susac syndrome patients and multiple sclerosis patients were profiled by high-throughput TCR beta sequencing. Healthy donors were included as age- and sex-matched controls. CD8+ TEMRA cells were enriched by FACS, while bulk CD8+ and CD4+ T cells were purified by magnetic negative isolation. Blood was drawn into EDTA tubes, processed within 24 hours, and PBMCs were isolated by density gradient centrifugation. PBMCs intended for TCR sequencing were cryopreserved in liquid nitrogen and thawed later in a water bath at 37 degrees C. The sorted or isolated CD4+, CD8+ and CD8+ TEMRA cells had a purity of 90% or higher. RNA was extracted using the RNeasy kit, and roughly 0.45 to 1 microgram was reverse transcribed with random hexamers. TCR beta CDR3 regions were amplified with the immunoSEQ multiplex PCR assay covering 54 Vbeta and 13 Jbeta segments. PCR amplification bias was corrected using a synthetic template baseline for primer optimization and computational correction. The authors processed their data as follows. Reads were annotated to V, D and J genes according to IMGT and were analyzed with immunoSEQ Analyzer, with only productive sequences retained. Clonality was computed as one minus Shannon entropy normalized by log2 of the number of productive unique sequences. Public and private clones were assessed among the 100 most prevalent clones of each patient and control. A clone was defined as Susac-specific if it was absent from the healthy and MS cohorts, from approximately 980 published viral clones and from other ImmuneACCESS disease sequences. The public reads were run again by TCRdb, first through fastp at Q25 and then through MiXCR, and only productive beta chains were kept. Entries are consolidated by CDR3 protein sequence, retaining the most common genes and DNA. TCRdb, not the original authors, processed these V and J calls. This sample has about 190,000 distinct CDR3 sequences in its table, and under 95% of those were observed once. The top ten clonotypes cover around 0.096% of the sample.

Deletion took 8 bases off V and 2 bases off J, with a span of 14 bases between the germline ends. For CDR1 and CDR2, the germline V gene lists SNHLY and FYNNEI. The CDR3 contains 14 residues, cysteine and phenylalanine counted. The retained sequence is limited to the CDR3, 42 bases, with the frame set at the first base. This sample was included in a study of CD8 T cells in Susac syndrome (dated by TCRdb to between 2018 and 2021). Broadly, across the study: The study used repertoire sequencing to test whether antigen drove CD8+ T cell activation and differentiation in Susac syndrome.

Broad study findings and their caveats: The TCR sequencing and HLA analysis was acknowledged to have included a relatively small number of individuals.

Sequenced material: CD4+ T cells from PBMCs. The receptor chain draws on TRBV2 and TRBJ2-3; TRBD1 is possibly the D segment (6 matching bases). The clonotype was recovered from a human donor in good health. The CDR3 protein sequence reads: CASLRQVYTDTQYF. The DNA sequence is as follows: TGTGCCAGCTTACGACAGGTCTACACAGATACGCAGTATTTT.